The 22 T cell receptor beta chains below come from one sample, sequenced in a study of blood T cell repertoires in COVID-19. The data were produced by immunoSEQ multiplex PCR, yet TCRdb's version contains in-frame clones alone and is incomplete. The sample lists about 190,000 clones; around 83% were seen once. The sample consisted of PBMCs or T cells enriched from blood (not recorded which). These receptors were obtained from a woman aged 25 to 39 who had been exposed to COVID-19.

This clone was seen once. This CDR3 is CASSQDRGGFYEQYF. The CDR3 DNA sequence: TGTGCCAGCAGCCAAGATCGCGGGGGGTTCTACGAGCAGTACTTC. This rearrangement joins TRBV14 to TRBJ2-7, with 8 bases aligning to TRBD2. The CDR3 has 15 amino acids. Germline trimming cut 0 bases from V and 3 bases from J; bases unmatched to any gene: 4. Germline V CDR1 and CDR2: SGHDN, FVKESK.

This clone showed up just a few times. The J gene is TRBJ1-6, the V gene TRBV6-6; D is unresolved. The V gene lost 5 bases and the J gene lost 0 bases, with 14 bases spanning the gap. The CDR3 is made up of 17 amino acids. CDR1 is MNHNY, CDR2 SVGAGI, per germline (reference sequence). CDR3 DNA sequence: TGTGCCAGCAGTCCAACGGCCGGGAGCTCCTATAATTCACCCCTCCACTTT. Translation gives CASSPTAGSSYNSPLHF.

The chain carries TRBV20-1 and TRBJ1-2; D unresolved. The germline V and J ends were trimmed by 1 base and 8 bases, with 8 bases remaining between them. The CDR3 is 11 amino acids. The germline V gene encodes CDR1 DFQATT and CDR2 SNEGSKA (reference sequence). The CDR3: CSARGEPGYTF. The DNA of the CDR3 is TGCAGTGCTAGAGGGGAGCCCGGCTACACCTTC.

This clone appeared a single time. This chain uses TRBV4-1 with TRBJ1-2; D remains unclear. The CDR3 is 15 residues long. Germline assignment: CDR1 MGHRA and CDR2 YSYEKL. Trimming shortened V by 1 base and J by 6 bases, and 15 bases separated the two germline ends. DNA for the CDR3: TGCGCCAGCAGCCAAGCTCAACGGGGTGGGGATGGCTACACCTTC. It translates to CASSQAQRGGDGYTF.

A few counts support this clone. The chain recombines TRBV11-2 with TRBJ1-1; D ambiguous. The V and J ends lost 5 bases and 6 bases respectively, with 13 bases between them. The CDR3 runs 13 residues. Germline V CDR1 and CDR2: SGHAT, FQNNGV. The CDR3 loop is CASSLGGGPEAFF. CDR3 DNA: TGTGCCAGCAGCCTTGGAGGTGGCCCTGAAGCTTTCTTT. The variable domain in full, with the rest retrieved from reference TRBV11-2 and TRBJ1-1, is EAGVAQSPRYKIIEKRQSVAFWCNPISGHATLYWYQQILGQGPKLLIQFQNNGVVDDSQLPKDRFSAERLKGVDSTLKIQPAKLEDSAVYLCASSLGGGPEAFFGQGTRLTVV.

V gene TRBV5-4 combines with J gene TRBJ2-7; the D gene is possibly TRBD2 (6 bases). Germline V gene lookup returns CDR1 SGHNT and CDR2 YYREEE (reference sequence). This CDR3 region has 17 residues. V lost 3 bases to trimming and J lost 3 bases, with 22 bases between them. CDR3 amino acids: CASSSFSGLDYNYEQYF. DNA for the CDR3: TGTGCCAGCAGCTCCTTCTCGGGATTGGACTATAACTACGAGCAGTACTTC.

V usage is TRBV5-5 and J usage is TRBJ1-2; 9 positions match TRBD1. The germline CDR1 and CDR2 sequences are SGHKS and YYEKEE (reference sequence). V was pared by 0 bases and J by 7 bases, with 10 bases of the junction left unmatched. The CDR3 is made up of 16 amino acids. The CDR3, as DNA: TGTGCCAGCAGCTTGGCCGGGACAGGGCTACGGTCTGGCTACACCTTC. Translating it yields CASSLAGTGLRSGYTF.

V and J are TRBV7-3 and TRBJ2-5; the D gene is possibly TRBD1 (5 bases). CDR3 size: 14 residues. Germline V CDR1 and CDR2: SGHTA, FQGTGA. Trimming cost V 5 bases and J 4 bases, with 14 bases left between them. CDR3 bases: TGTGCCAGCAGCCCAAGTTACAGGCGAGAGACCCAGTACTTC. This translates into CASSPSYRRETQYF.

This chain uses TRBV2 with TRBJ1-1; D gene unclear. CDR1 and CDR2 (germline): SNHLY, FYNNEI. The V and J ends lost 5 bases and 1 base respectively, with 14 bases between them. The CDR3 covers 15 residues. CDR3 protein: CASSLSELGNTEAFF. The CDR3 DNA reads TGTGCCAGCAGTCTATCGGAGTTGGGGAACACTGAAGCTTTCTTT. The full variable domain, rest sourced from reference TRBV2 and TRBJ1-1, is EPEVTQTPSHQVTQMGQEVILRCVPISNHLYFYWYRQILGQKVEFLVSFYNNEISEKSEIFDDQFSVERPDGSNFTLKIRSTKLEDSAMYFCASSLSELGNTEAFFGQGTRLTVV.

The genes are TRBV3-1 (or the pseudogene TRBV3-2) and TRBJ2-3; D perhaps matches TRBD2 (7 bases). The CDR3 spans 15 residues. Trimming shortened V by 4 bases and J by 1 base, and 12 bases separated the two germline ends. Germline V gene lookup returns CDR1 LGHDT and CDR2 YNNKEL (reference sequence). DNA of the CDR3: TGTGCCAGCAGCCCCTTCGGGGGGCGCACAGATACGCAGTATTTT. As protein: CASSPFGGRTDTQYF.

DNA of the CDR3: TGTGCCACCAGCAGAGATTCAGGCAACGAGCAGTACTTC. This encodes CATSRDSGNEQYF. The chain couples TRBV15 to TRBJ2-7; D is unresolved. Germline assignment: CDR1 LNHNV and CDR2 YYDKDF (reference sequence). The CDR3 is made up of 13 amino acids. With 0 bases removed from V and 5 bases from J, the gap between germline ends came to 8 bases.

The rearrangement joins TRBV10-3 to TRBJ2-1; the match to TRBD2 covers 7 bases. Losses at the gene ends were 10 bases for V and 7 bases for J; bases not matched to a gene: 13. There are 14 residues in the CDR3. Germline CDR1 ENHRY, CDR2 SYGVKD. CDR3 sequence reads: CATLPGLSSNEQFF. For the CDR3, the DNA is TGTGCCACCCTACCGGGACTATCATCTAATGAGCAGTTCTTC.

The chain has TRBV3-1 (or the pseudogene TRBV3-2) and TRBJ2-3; 12 nucleotides match TRBD2. The V gene end was trimmed by 4 bases and the J gene end by 5 bases; junction bases not matched to a gene: 4. CDR1 is LGHDT, CDR2 YNNKEL, per germline (reference sequence). The CDR3 is made up of 15 amino acids. Here the CDR3 DNA reads TGTGCCAGCAGCCCGCTAGCGGGGGGGAAAGATACGCAGTATTTT. This encodes CASSPLAGGKDTQYF.

The rearrangement links TRBV5-1 to TRBJ1-2, with a tentative D call TRBD1 (5 bases). With 4 bases removed from V and 2 bases from J, the gap between germline ends came to 15 bases. There are 15 residues in the CDR3. Germline V gene lookup returns CDR1 SGHRS and CDR2 YFSETQ. CDR3 sequence: CASSAGLNLNYGYTF. The CDR3 nucleotides read TGCGCCAGCAGCGCGGGACTGAACCTCAACTATGGCTACACCTTC.

CDR3 protein: CASGTGNSGNTIYF. DNA for the CDR3: TGTGCCAGCGGGACTGGGAACTCTGGAAACACCATATATTTT. V usage is TRBV18 and J usage is TRBJ1-3; D perhaps matches TRBD1 (5 bases). Germline CDR1 reads KGHSH; CDR2 reads LQKENI. Trimming removed 8 bases at V and 0 bases at J, with 11 bases between. The CDR3 loop spans 14 amino acids.

This clone has just a few counts. This chain joins TRBV30 and TRBJ1-1; D gene ambiguous. Trimming took off 4 bases at V and 9 bases at J, with 15 bases between the two ends. This CDR3 has 12 amino acids. The germline CDR1 and CDR2 sequences are GTSNPN and SVGIG (reference sequence). The CDR3 DNA follows: TGTGCCTGGACAACGAGGCCCCCGCAAGCTTTCTTT. This encodes CAWTTRPPQAFF.

The chain links TRBV7-2 to TRBJ1-2; no firm D call. Germline lookup yields CDR1 SGHTA and CDR2 FQGNSA. The CDR3 runs 16 residues. The ends were cut back, 4 bases at V and 7 bases at J, with 22 bases in the middle. Here the CDR3 reads CASSSQAQIPTGGYTF. In DNA, the CDR3 is TGTGCCAGCAGCTCCCAAGCCCAAATACCGACGGGTGGCTACACCTTC.

This clone came up a few times. The V gene is TRBV5-6, the J gene TRBJ1-5; 9 bases are shared with TRBD1. V shed 5 bases and J 2 bases; nucleotides not matched to a gene: 8. Germline CDR1 and CDR2: SGHDT and YYEEEE. This CDR3 has 16 residues. CDR3: CASSYYRGLGNQPQHF. The CDR3 bases are TGTGCCAGCAGTTATTACAGGGGGCTCGGCAATCAGCCCCAGCATTTT.

Only one count was recorded for this clone. The chain uses TRBV4-3 and TRBJ2-1; 12 bases match TRBD2. V shed 4 bases, J shed 8 bases, and the junction held 12 bases outside the gene matches. Germline-derived CDR1 and CDR2 are LGHNA and YSLEER. The length of the CDR3 is 17 residues. The CDR3 DNA reads as TGCGCCAGCAGCCTCCAATCTAGCGGGGGGGCCCAAGATGAGCAGTTCTTC. This codes for CASSLQSSGGAQDEQFF.

V and J are TRBV19 and TRBJ1-2; 7 bases line up with TRBD1. CDR1 is LNHDA, CDR2 SQIVND, per germline (reference sequence). The CDR3 has 15 residues. V lost 4 bases to trimming and J lost 4 bases; unmatched junction nucleotides: 9. The DNA of the CDR3 is TGTGCCAGTAGTAAGCCCGACAGGGCCATCTATGGCTACACCTTC. It is translated as CASSKPDRAIYGYTF.

The chain joins TRBV12-3 or TRBV12-4 to TRBJ2-1; TRBD1 matches at 7 bases. V lost 6 bases to trimming and J lost 6 bases; unmatched junction nucleotides: 5. The CDR3 length is 13 residues. The CDR3 nucleotides are TGTGCCAGCAGCCTCGCAGGGGGCAATGAGCAGTTCTTC. It is translated as CASSLAGGNEQFF.

This chain joins TRBV18 and TRBJ1-5, with D uncertain. Germline V gene sequence: CDR1 KGHSH, CDR2 LQKENI. The length of the CDR3 is 16 residues. V lost 3 bases to trimming and J lost 2 bases, with 14 bases between them. The CDR3 is CASSPGVGLGNQPQHF. The DNA of the CDR3 is TGTGCCAGCTCACCCGGGGTTGGGCTCGGCAATCAGCCCCAGCATTTT.